Below are 8 T cell receptor beta chains sequenced from a single sample in a study of breast tumors, draining lymph nodes, adjacent tissues. Axillary draining lymph nodes of breast cancer patients supplied the node samples. TCRdb ran MiXCR on the multiplex PCR reads and lists one entry per CDR3 protein. This sample carries approximately 130,000 distinct CDR3 sequences, roughly 20% of them seen once, and the ten largest clones take 2% to 2.5%. Sequences were obtained from axillary lymph node tissue. The receptors shown here come from a female donor with breast cancer. Some clones in this sample may be carry-over from other donors' samples.

A word on this clonotype: A much more abundant neighbour one base away suggests this may be a read error. V gene TRBV3-1 combines with J gene TRBJ2-1; no clear D gene. The CDR3 is made up of 14 amino acids. The germline CDR1 and CDR2 sequences are LGHDT and YNNKEL (reference sequence). The CDR3 DNA is TGTGCCAGCAGCCAAGATTCTCTAGACAATGTGCAGTTCTTC. Translating it yields CASSQDSLDNVQFF.

This clonotype turned up a few times. The chain combines TRBV2 with TRBJ2-5; 12 bases fit TRBD1. The germline CDR1 and CDR2 sequences are SNHLY and FYNNEI. This CDR3 contains 14 residues. J was trimmed by 3 bases and V by 9 bases; bases with no gene match: 5. The CDR3 spells CARAGTGGEETQYF. The CDR3 nucleotides read TGTGCCAGAGCCGGGACAGGGGGCGAAGAGACCCAGTACTTC.

Details on this clonotype: Sequence at one end of the junction differs from germline and may be a read error. Written as DNA, the CDR3 is TGTGCCAGCAGAGAAGCGCAGTCCTACGAGCAGTACTTT. Encoded protein: CASREAQSYEQYF. V gene TRBV2 combines with J gene TRBJ2-7; no firm D call. CDR3 size: 13 residues. The germline gives CDR1 SNHLY, CDR2 FYNNEI.

The rearrangement links TRBV9 to TRBJ2-1; 10 positions agree with TRBD1. Trimming at V came to 3 bases and at J to 7 bases, leaving 13 bases not matched to a gene. CDR3 length: 17 residues. Germline values: CDR1 SGDLS, CDR2 YYNGEE. CDR3 in amino acids: CASSGPVSGQGLNEQFF. CDR3 bases: TGTGCCAGCAGCGGCCCAGTTTCGGGACAGGGGTTAAATGAGCAGTTCTTC.

This clonotype was recorded at least ten times. V and J are TRBV7-2 and TRBJ2-5; D is unclear. Trimming left V 0 bases short and J 2 bases short, with 4 bases between. The CDR3 is 13 amino acids. From germline, CDR1 is SGHTA and CDR2 FQGNSA. CDR3 DNA sequence: TGTGCCAGCAGCTTAGCGAGGCAAGAGACCCAGTACTTC. Translated, it gives CASSLARQETQYF.

The chain couples TRBV27 to TRBJ2-7, with D maybe TRBD1 (6 bases). V lost 8 bases and J lost 4, with 21 bases in between. CDR3 length equals 15 residues. CDR1 and CDR2 from the germline V gene are MNHEY and SMNVEV (reference sequence). In DNA form, the CDR3 reads TGTGCCAGCGCACCACACCCCCCCAGGGGTTACGAGCAGTACTTC. Its translation: CASAPHPPRGYEQYF.

The sample holds many counts of this clonotype. The chain recombines TRBV14 with TRBJ1-2; no firm D call. CDR1 is SGHDN and CDR2 is FVKESK in the germline V gene. This CDR3 contains 14 residues. Trimming shortened V by 0 bases and J by 6 bases, and 11 bases separated the two germline ends. Here the CDR3 reads CASSQDGIVDGYTF. In DNA form, the CDR3 reads TGTGCCAGCAGCCAAGATGGCATCGTGGATGGCTACACCTTC.

The genes are TRBV20-1 and TRBJ2-2; a possible D gene is TRBD1 (6 bases). The CDR3 totals 17 residues. V gave up 0 bases and J gave up 1 base, with 15 bases separating them. Germline-derived CDR1 and CDR2 are DFQATT and SNEGSKA (reference sequence). CDR3 sequence: CSARDPMARGNTGELFF. CDR3 DNA: TGCAGTGCTAGAGATCCCATGGCCAGGGGGAACACCGGGGAGCTGTTTTTT.